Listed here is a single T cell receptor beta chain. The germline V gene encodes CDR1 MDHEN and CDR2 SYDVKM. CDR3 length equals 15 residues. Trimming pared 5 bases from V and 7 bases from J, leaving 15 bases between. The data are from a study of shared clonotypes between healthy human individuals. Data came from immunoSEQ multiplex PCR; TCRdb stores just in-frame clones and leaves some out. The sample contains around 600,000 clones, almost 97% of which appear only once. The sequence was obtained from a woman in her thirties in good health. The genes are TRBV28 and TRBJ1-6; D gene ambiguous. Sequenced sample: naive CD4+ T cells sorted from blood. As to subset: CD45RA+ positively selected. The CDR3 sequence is CASSQTGLKNSPLHF. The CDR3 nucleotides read TGTGCCAGCAGTCAGACCGGGCTAAAGAATTCACCCCTCCACTTT.